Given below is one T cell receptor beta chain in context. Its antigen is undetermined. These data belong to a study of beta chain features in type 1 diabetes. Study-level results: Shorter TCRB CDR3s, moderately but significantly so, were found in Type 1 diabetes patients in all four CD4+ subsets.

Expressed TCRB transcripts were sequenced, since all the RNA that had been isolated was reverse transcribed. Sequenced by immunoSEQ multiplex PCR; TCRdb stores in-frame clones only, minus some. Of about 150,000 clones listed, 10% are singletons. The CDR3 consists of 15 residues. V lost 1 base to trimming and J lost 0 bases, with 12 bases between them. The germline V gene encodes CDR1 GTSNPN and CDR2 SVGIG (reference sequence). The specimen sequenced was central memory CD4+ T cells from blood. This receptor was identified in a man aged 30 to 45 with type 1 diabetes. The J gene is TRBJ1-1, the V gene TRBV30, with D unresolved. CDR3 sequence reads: CAWSGPMALNTEAFF. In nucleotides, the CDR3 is TGTGCCTGGAGTGGCCCGATGGCATTGAACACTGAAGCTTTCTTT.